This is a list of T cell receptor beta chains from one sample in a study of siplizumab effects on memory and regulatory T cells. Using immunoSEQ multiplex PCR, the repertoire was profiled, and TCRdb retains in-frame clones only, with some absent. The sample consists of some 100,000 clones, about 91% of them appearing once. Sequences were obtained from Tregs sorted from blood. The source of these receptors is a human donor in good health. CDR3s include the opening cysteine and the closing phenylalanine or tryptophan. Each record gives: V gene, D gene, clone size, J gene, CDR3 length, CDR3 DNA, CDR3 protein. A D gene is named only where the DNA matches it firmly. The size entry is marked missing in some rows and otherwise reads once, few, many or a size class.

v_gene: TRBV6-1; d_gene: .; abundance: few; j_gene: TRBJ2-3; len: 11; CDR3nt: TGTGCCAGCGGCCAGTTTGATACGCAGTATTTT; CDR3aa: CASGQFDTQYF
v_gene: TRBV6-5; d_gene: TRBD1; abundance: .; j_gene: TRBJ2-5; len: 15; CDR3nt: TGTGCCAGCAGAAAAGGACAGGCGATTCAAGAGACCCAGTACTTC; CDR3aa: CASRKGQAIQETQYF
v_gene: TRBV18; d_gene: .; abundance: .; j_gene: TRBJ2-2; len: 14; CDR3nt: TGTGCCAGCTCACCCACTAGCAGCACCGGGGAGCTGTTTTTT; CDR3aa: CASSPTSSTGELFF
v_gene: TRBV9; d_gene: .; abundance: .; j_gene: TRBJ2-7; len: 14; CDR3nt: TGTGCCAGCAGCGTAGGGCAGGTAATAGGCGAGCAGTACTTC; CDR3aa: CASSVGQVIGEQYF
v_gene: TRBV18; d_gene: .; abundance: .; j_gene: TRBJ1-3; len: 17; CDR3nt: TGTGCCAGCTCACCAGGGCCCGCCAGCCTCTCTGGAAACACCATATATTTT; CDR3aa: CASSPGPASLSGNTIYF
v_gene: TRBV30; d_gene: TRBD2; abundance: .; j_gene: TRBJ2-5; len: 15; CDR3nt: TGTGCCTGGGGACCGGGACTAGCGGGAGGAGAGACCCAGTACTTC; CDR3aa: CAWGPGLAGGETQYF
v_gene: TRBV5-6; d_gene: TRBD2; abundance: .; j_gene: TRBJ2-1; len: 14; CDR3nt: TGTGCCAGCAGCTTGGGGCTAGCGGGGCCTAAGCAGTTCTTC; CDR3aa: CASSLGLAGPKQFF
v_gene: TRBV5-1; d_gene: TRBD1; abundance: .; j_gene: TRBJ1-6; len: 14; CDR3nt: TGCGCCAGCAGCTCAGGGACAGTTAATTCACCCCTCCACTTT; CDR3aa: CASSSGTVNSPLHF
v_gene: TRBV18; d_gene: TRBD2; abundance: .; j_gene: TRBJ2-1; len: 16; CDR3nt: TGTGCCAGCTCACCGCTGCGGACTAGCGGCTACAATGAGCAGTTCTTC; CDR3aa: CASSPLRTSGYNEQFF
v_gene: TRBV14; d_gene: TRBD1; abundance: .; j_gene: TRBJ1-3; len: 15; CDR3nt: TGTGCCAGCAGCTATCCCGGGACAGGTGGAAACACCATATATTTT; CDR3aa: CASSYPGTGGNTIYF
v_gene: TRBV2; d_gene: .; abundance: .; j_gene: TRBJ2-5; len: 11; CDR3nt: TGTGCCAGCAGTGAAGCGGAGACCCAGTACTTC; CDR3aa: CASSEAETQYF
v_gene: TRBV7-9; d_gene: .; abundance: .; j_gene: TRBJ2-1; len: 12; CDR3nt: TGTGCCAGCAGCTCTACATTAAATGAGCAGTTCTTC; CDR3aa: CASSSTLNEQFF
v_gene: TRBV19; d_gene: TRBD2; abundance: .; j_gene: TRBJ2-1; len: 16; CDR3nt: TGTGCCAGTAGTAGGCAGGGACTAGCGGGAGCAAATGAGCAGTTCTTC; CDR3aa: CASSRQGLAGANEQFF
v_gene: TRBV5-5; d_gene: .; abundance: few; j_gene: TRBJ1-5; len: 15; CDR3nt: TGTGCCAGCAGCTTGGAGGCAGCTCCTAATCAGCCCCAGCATTTT; CDR3aa: CASSLEAAPNQPQHF
v_gene: TRBV6-5; d_gene: TRBD1; abundance: .; j_gene: TRBJ1-1; len: 15; CDR3nt: TGTGCCAGTCTAAACAGGGGGGGAAAGAACACTGAAGCTTTCTTT; CDR3aa: CASLNRGGKNTEAFF
v_gene: TRBV29-1; d_gene: .; abundance: .; j_gene: TRBJ1-6; len: 17; CDR3nt: TGCAGCGTTTCCCGGCAGGGGTGGAGCTCCTATAATTCACCCCTCCACTTT; CDR3aa: CSVSRQGWSSYNSPLHF
v_gene: TRBV10-1; d_gene: TRBD2; abundance: .; j_gene: TRBJ2-7; len: 15; CDR3nt: TGCGCCAGCAGTGAGGCTAGCGGGATTGGGGGCGAGCAGTACTTC; CDR3aa: CASSEASGIGGEQYF
v_gene: TRBV9; d_gene: .; abundance: .; j_gene: TRBJ2-2; len: 15; CDR3nt: TGTGCCAGCAGCGTCGGAGGGCCGGGCACCGGGGAGCTGTTTTTT; CDR3aa: CASSVGGPGTGELFF
v_gene: TRBV7-2; d_gene: .; abundance: .; j_gene: TRBJ2-1; len: 16; CDR3nt: TGTGCCAGCAGCTTAGCGCGGGGGCGACTCCTTAATGAGCAGTTCTTC; CDR3aa: CASSLARGRLLNEQFF
v_gene: TRBV5-1; d_gene: .; abundance: few; j_gene: TRBJ1-1; len: 15; CDR3nt: TGCGCCAGCAGCTTGTCGTCGGGGGCGAACACTGAAGCTTTCTTT; CDR3aa: CASSLSSGANTEAFF
v_gene: TRBV6-5; d_gene: TRBD2; abundance: .; j_gene: TRBJ2-7; len: 16; CDR3nt: TGTGCCAGCAGTTTAAGTATAGCGGGGACTACCTACGAGCAGTACTTC; CDR3aa: CASSLSIAGTTYEQYF
v_gene: TRBV30; d_gene: .; abundance: .; j_gene: TRBJ1-1; len: 12; CDR3nt: TGTGCCTGGAGCGCAGCAAACACTGAAGCTTTCTTT; CDR3aa: CAWSAANTEAFF
v_gene: TRBV5-1; d_gene: TRBD2; abundance: once; j_gene: TRBJ2-7; len: 15; CDR3nt: TGCGCCAGCAGCTTAGGGACTAGCGTCTCCTACGAGCAGTACTTC; CDR3aa: CASSLGTSVSYEQYF
v_gene: TRBV7-2; d_gene: .; abundance: once; j_gene: TRBJ2-3; len: 13; CDR3nt: TGTGCCAGCAGTTACCTTGGAGCAGATACGCAGTATTTT; CDR3aa: CASSYLGADTQYF
v_gene: TRBV27; d_gene: .; abundance: .; j_gene: TRBJ2-2; len: 15; CDR3nt: TGTGCCAGCAGTTTAAGGGCGCGGGGCACCGGGGAGCTGTTTTTT; CDR3aa: CASSLRARGTGELFF
v_gene: TRBV5-1; d_gene: TRBD1; abundance: .; j_gene: TRBJ2-1; len: 15; CDR3nt: TGCGCCAGCAGCGGAGGGACAGGGACCTACAATGAGCAGTTCTTC; CDR3aa: CASSGGTGTYNEQFF
v_gene: TRBV28; d_gene: .; abundance: .; j_gene: TRBJ2-5; len: 13; CDR3nt: TGTGCCAGCAGTTTCGGAGGGCGGGAGACCCAGTACTTC; CDR3aa: CASSFGGRETQYF
v_gene: TRBV2; d_gene: .; abundance: .; j_gene: TRBJ2-1; len: 14; CDR3nt: TGTGCCAGCAGTATCGGAGCCCGAAGGGATGAGCAGTTCTTC; CDR3aa: CASSIGARRDEQFF
v_gene: TRBV6-5; d_gene: .; abundance: .; j_gene: TRBJ2-7; len: 13; CDR3nt: TGTGCCAGCAGACGAAGCGGGTCCTACGAGCAGTACTTC; CDR3aa: CASRRSGSYEQYF
v_gene: TRBV27; d_gene: TRBD2; abundance: .; j_gene: TRBJ2-5; len: 16; CDR3nt: TGTGCCAGCAGTTTTATCCAGCGGGAAGGGAGAGAGACCCAGTACTTC; CDR3aa: CASSFIQREGRETQYF
v_gene: TRBV9; d_gene: .; abundance: .; j_gene: TRBJ2-2; len: 15; CDR3nt: TGTGCCAGCAGCGTAGTAGGGGCCCCCACCGGGGAGCTGTTTTTT; CDR3aa: CASSVVGAPTGELFF
v_gene: TRBV7-7; d_gene: TRBD2; abundance: .; j_gene: TRBJ2-3; len: 15; CDR3nt: TGTGCCAGCAGTCGGACTAGCGGGGTTACAGATACGCAGTATTTT; CDR3aa: CASSRTSGVTDTQYF
v_gene: TRBV7-9; d_gene: .; abundance: .; j_gene: TRBJ2-7; len: 14; CDR3nt: TGTGCCAGCAGCTTAACCCGGGCAGGTTCCGAGCAGTACTTC; CDR3aa: CASSLTRAGSEQYF
v_gene: TRBV19; d_gene: .; abundance: few; j_gene: TRBJ2-7; len: 15; CDR3nt: TGTGCCAGTAGTATAGTTGGGGGTAGGAGGTACGAGCAGTACTTC; CDR3aa: CASSIVGGRRYEQYF
v_gene: TRBV20-1; d_gene: TRBD1; abundance: few; j_gene: TRBJ1-1; len: 11; CDR3nt: TGCAGTGCCCCGACAGGGGAACAAGCTTTCTTT; CDR3aa: CSAPTGEQAFF
v_gene: TRBV10-3; d_gene: TRBD1; abundance: few; j_gene: TRBJ1-6; len: 16; CDR3nt: TGTGCCATCAGTGGGACAGGGAGTTCTTATAATTCACCCCTCCACTTT; CDR3aa: CAISGTGSSYNSPLHF
v_gene: TRBV19; d_gene: TRBD2; abundance: .; j_gene: TRBJ2-3; len: 15; CDR3nt: TGTGCCAGTAGTACTAGCGGGAGGGCCGCAGATACGCAGTATTTT; CDR3aa: CASSTSGRAADTQYF
v_gene: TRBV5-4; d_gene: .; abundance: .; j_gene: TRBJ2-1; len: 15; CDR3nt: TGTGCCAGCAGTTACGACGGATCTTCCTACAATGAGCAGTTCTTC; CDR3aa: CASSYDGSSYNEQFF
v_gene: TRBV11-3; d_gene: .; abundance: .; j_gene: TRBJ1-1; len: 13; CDR3nt: TGTGCCAGCAGCTTAGTTCTTACGGCTGAAGCTTTCTTT; CDR3aa: CASSLVLTAEAFF
v_gene: TRBV11-2; d_gene: TRBD1; abundance: .; j_gene: TRBJ2-4; len: 13; CDR3nt: TGTGCCAGCACCAAGGACAGGAACACTATTCAGTACTTC; CDR3aa: CASTKDRNTIQYF
v_gene: TRBV5-1; d_gene: .; abundance: .; j_gene: TRBJ2-6; len: 18; CDR3nt: TGCGTCAGCAGTCCCTCGGGACAACTCCTATCTGGGGCCAACGTCCTGACTTTC; CDR3aa: CVSSPSGQLLSGANVLTF
v_gene: TRBV6-5; d_gene: TRBD1; abundance: .; j_gene: TRBJ2-7; len: 15; CDR3nt: TGTGCCAGCAGTTCGCGACAGGGACGGACCTACGAGCAGTACTTC; CDR3aa: CASSSRQGRTYEQYF
v_gene: TRBV5-1; d_gene: TRBD2; abundance: .; j_gene: TRBJ2-3; len: 15; CDR3nt: TGCGCCAGCAGCCCGGGCGGCGGGGGGGAGGATACGCAGTATTTT; CDR3aa: CASSPGGGGEDTQYF
v_gene: TRBV10-3; d_gene: TRBD1; abundance: .; j_gene: TRBJ1-2; len: 13; CDR3nt: TGTGCCATCAGTGGACAGGGAGGCTATGGCTACACCTTC; CDR3aa: CAISGQGGYGYTF
v_gene: TRBV9; d_gene: .; abundance: .; j_gene: TRBJ2-5; len: 14; CDR3nt: TGTGCCAGCAGCGCGGGGACGAGGGTGGGGACCCAGTACTTC; CDR3aa: CASSAGTRVGTQYF
v_gene: TRBV6-1; d_gene: .; abundance: once; j_gene: TRBJ1-3; len: 13; CDR3nt: TGTGCCAGCAGTGTCCGACAGGAATACACCATATATTTT; CDR3aa: CASSVRQEYTIYF
v_gene: TRBV5-1; d_gene: .; abundance: .; j_gene: TRBJ2-1; len: 15; CDR3nt: TGCGCCAGCAGCCTACCCCGCAACTCCTACAATGAGCAGTTCTTC; CDR3aa: CASSLPRNSYNEQFF
v_gene: TRBV5-1; d_gene: .; abundance: once; j_gene: TRBJ1-5; len: 15; CDR3nt: TGCGCCAGCAGCCCGGGACAACTAAGCAATCAGCCCCAGCATTTT; CDR3aa: CASSPGQLSNQPQHF
v_gene: TRBV7-2; d_gene: .; abundance: .; j_gene: TRBJ2-7; len: 13; CDR3nt: TGTGCCAGCACCCCGACAGGAACCTACGAGCAGTACTTC; CDR3aa: CASTPTGTYEQYF
v_gene: TRBV7-9; d_gene: .; abundance: .; j_gene: TRBJ2-5; len: 13; CDR3nt: TGTGCCAGCAGCTTCGACATTCAAGAGACCCAGTACTTC; CDR3aa: CASSFDIQETQYF
v_gene: TRBV30; d_gene: .; abundance: .; j_gene: TRBJ1-3; len: 16; CDR3nt: TGTGCCTGGACCATCGGGGTGGAAGGGCCGGGGAACACCATATATTTT; CDR3aa: CAWTIGVEGPGNTIYF
v_gene: TRBV18; d_gene: .; abundance: .; j_gene: TRBJ1-1; len: 14; CDR3nt: TGTGCCAGCTCGATTGACAGGATGAACACTGAAGCTTTCTTT; CDR3aa: CASSIDRMNTEAFF
v_gene: TRBV2; d_gene: .; abundance: .; j_gene: TRBJ2-7; len: 14; CDR3nt: TGTGCCAGCAGAAACGACAGGGCAGCGGGGGAGCAGTACTTC; CDR3aa: CASRNDRAAGEQYF
v_gene: TRBV2; d_gene: .; abundance: .; j_gene: TRBJ1-6; len: 16; CDR3nt: TGTGCCAGCAGTGAAGAGTCCAGGACCTTAAATTCACCCCTCCACTTT; CDR3aa: CASSEESRTLNSPLHF
v_gene: TRBV6-5; d_gene: .; abundance: .; j_gene: TRBJ2-7; len: 12; CDR3nt: TGTGCCAGCAGTTCGACATACTACGAGCAGTACTTC; CDR3aa: CASSSTYYEQYF
v_gene: TRBV7-2; d_gene: .; abundance: .; j_gene: TRBJ1-3; len: 15; CDR3nt: TGTGCCAGCAGCCCAGGTGCGGGCTCTGGAAACACCATATATTTT; CDR3aa: CASSPGAGSGNTIYF
v_gene: TRBV7-3; d_gene: TRBD1; abundance: .; j_gene: TRBJ2-2; len: 15; CDR3nt: TGTGCCAGCAGCAAGGGGGCCAAAAGTGCCGGGGAGCTGTTTTTT; CDR3aa: CASSKGAKSAGELFF
v_gene: TRBV5-1; d_gene: TRBD2; abundance: .; j_gene: TRBJ2-3; len: 18; CDR3nt: TGCGCCAGCAGCTTGGCCGCTAGCGGGAGGTTGAGCACAGATACGCAGTATTTT; CDR3aa: CASSLAASGRLSTDTQYF
v_gene: TRBV19; d_gene: .; abundance: .; j_gene: TRBJ2-3; len: 14; CDR3nt: TGTGCCAGTAGGTATGGCACGCGGACAGATACGCAGTATTTT; CDR3aa: CASRYGTRTDTQYF